The rows below give T cell receptor beta chains drawn from one sample of a study of blood T cells in healthy people across ages. Using its own MiXCR run on the 5' RACE reads, TCRdb lists one record per CDR3 protein. The table has 1.2 million to 1.5 million distinct CDR3 sequences, approximately 38% seen once; the top ten hold approximately 7.9%. Material: blood. The source is a woman between 18 and 30 years old in good health. Each CDR3 is given with its conserved first and last residue. The D gene is left open where the match is weak. Part of the rows lack a size; the others show once, few, many or a class for expanded clones.

v_call,d_call,j_call,clone_size,cdr3_nt,cdr3_aa
TRBV7-9,.,TRBJ2-3,.,TGTGCCAGCAGCTTTGGGCCCGAGTATTTT,CASSFGPEYF
TRBV24-1,.,TRBJ2-3,.,TGTGCCACCAGTGGTGGAGGGGATACGCAGTATTTT,CATSGGGDTQYF
TRBV7-2,TRBD2,TRBJ2-3,.,TGTGCCAGCAGCTTAGCTAGCGGGAAAACAGATACGCAGTATTTT,CASSLASGKTDTQYF
TRBV18,TRBD1,TRBJ2-7,once,TGTGCCAGCTCACCACAGGGGGCGAACTACGAGCAGTACTTC,CASSPQGANYEQYF
TRBV6-2/TRBV6-3,TRBD2,TRBJ2-7,.,TGTGCCAGCAAGCGGGAGGCCTACTACGAGCAGTACTTC,CASKREAYYEQYF
TRBV7-2,.,TRBJ2-7,.,TGTGCCAGCAGCTTACCGGGGAGGCCCTCAAGCTCCTACAATGAGCAGTACTTC,CASSLPGRPSSSYNEQYF
TRBV29-1,.,TRBJ2-5,few,TGCAGCGTTGAATCCCACAGCAATGAGCAGTACTTC,CSVESHSNEQYF
TRBV3-1,TRBD2,TRBJ2-7,few,TGTGCCAGCAGCCAAGATGGGGGGGGTTACTCCTACGAGCAGTACTTC,CASSQDGGGYSYEQYF
TRBV9,.,TRBJ1-6,.,TGTGCCAGCAGCGCGGGGGAAACCTCCTATAATTCACCCCTCCACTTT,CASSAGETSYNSPLHF
TRBV4-1,TRBD1,TRBJ2-7,.,TGCGCCAGCAGCCAAGATGACAGGGGAACCTACGAGCAGTACTTC,CASSQDDRGTYEQYF
TRBV9,TRBD2,TRBJ2-3,few,TGTGCCAGCAGCGTAGCGATGGGACTAGCGGGGAGCACAGATACGCAGTATTTT,CASSVAMGLAGSTDTQYF
TRBV7-9,.,TRBJ2-7,few,TGTGCCAGCGGCATTGGGACGGCCATCTACGAGCAGTACTTC,CASGIGTAIYEQYF
TRBV5-1,.,TRBJ1-2,.,TGCGCCAGCAGCGACGCCGGGGTCACCTATGGCTACACCTTC,CASSDAGVTYGYTF
TRBV7-2,.,TRBJ2-7,once,TGTGCCAGCAGGCGAGTACAGGGATCCGAGCAGTACTTC,CASRRVQGSEQYF
TRBV15,.,TRBJ2-7,.,TGTGCCACCAGCAGAGTCGACCTCAATGAGCAGTACTTC,CATSRVDLNEQYF
TRBV27,.,TRBJ2-7,.,TGTGCCAGCGGGAGGGGGCCCTACGAGCAGTACTTC,CASGRGPYEQYF
TRBV7-9,.,TRBJ2-7,.,TGTGCCAGCAGCCTTAACCCGATAGGGGACCCCTACGAGCAGTACTTC,CASSLNPIGDPYEQYF
TRBV9,.,TRBJ1-6,.,TGTGCCAGCAGCGTAGCATTGGGACGGGACCTCCACTTT,CASSVALGRDLHF
TRBV29-1,.,TRBJ2-5,.,TGCAGCGTTGTGCTTGGGCCTTCCGACAATGAGCAGTACTTC,CSVVLGPSDNEQYF
TRBV6-1,.,TRBJ2-3,.,TGTGCCAGCAGTGAAGCTTTGGATCCCGCAGATACGCAGTATTTT,CASSEALDPADTQYF
TRBV29-1,.,TRBJ1-3,.,TGCAGCGTTGAAGACTGGGCGACAGCCTCTGGAAACACCATATATTTT,CSVEDWATASGNTIYF
TRBV11-3,.,TRBJ1-1,few,TGTGCCAGCAGCTTAGACAGTAGGAGCACTGAAGCTTTCTTT,CASSLDSRSTEAFF